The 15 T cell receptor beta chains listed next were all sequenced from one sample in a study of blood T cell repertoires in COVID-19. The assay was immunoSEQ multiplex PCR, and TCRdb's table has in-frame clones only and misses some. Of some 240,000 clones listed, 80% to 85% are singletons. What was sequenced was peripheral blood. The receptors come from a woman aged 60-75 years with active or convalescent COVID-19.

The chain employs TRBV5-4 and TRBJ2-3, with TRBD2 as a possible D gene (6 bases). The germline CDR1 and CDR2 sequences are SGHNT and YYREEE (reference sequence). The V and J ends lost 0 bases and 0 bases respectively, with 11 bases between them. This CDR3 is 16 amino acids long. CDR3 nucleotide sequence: TGTGCCAGCAGCTTGGACGCGGGATCTAGCACAGATACGCAGTATTTT. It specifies CASSLDAGSSTDTQYF.

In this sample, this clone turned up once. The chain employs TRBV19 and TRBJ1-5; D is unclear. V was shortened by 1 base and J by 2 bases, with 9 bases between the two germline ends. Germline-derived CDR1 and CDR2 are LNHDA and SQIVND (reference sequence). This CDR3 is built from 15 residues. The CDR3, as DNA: TGTGCCAGTAGTATAGCCGGGGAGGGCAATCAGCCCCAGCATTTT. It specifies CASSIAGEGNQPQHF.

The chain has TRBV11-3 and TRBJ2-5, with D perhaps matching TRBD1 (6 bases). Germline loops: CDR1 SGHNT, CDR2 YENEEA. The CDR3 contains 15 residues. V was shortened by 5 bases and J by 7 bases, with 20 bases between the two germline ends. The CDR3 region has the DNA TGTGCCAGCAGCCCAATGGGGGCGGAGAGTGGGACCCAGTACTTC. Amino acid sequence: CASSPMGAESGTQYF.

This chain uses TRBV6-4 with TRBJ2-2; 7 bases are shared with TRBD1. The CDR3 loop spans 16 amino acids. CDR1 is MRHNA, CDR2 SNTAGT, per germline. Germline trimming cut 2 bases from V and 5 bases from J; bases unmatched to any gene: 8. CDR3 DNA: TGTGCCAGCAGTGACAGGGGGCTTGGCCGAACCGGGGAGCTGTTTTTT. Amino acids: CASSDRGLGRTGELFF.

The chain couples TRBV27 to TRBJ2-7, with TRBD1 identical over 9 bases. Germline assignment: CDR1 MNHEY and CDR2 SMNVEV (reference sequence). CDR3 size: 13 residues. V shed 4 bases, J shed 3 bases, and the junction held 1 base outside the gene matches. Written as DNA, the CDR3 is TGTGCCAGCAGTTCGGGACAGGGCTACGAGCAGTACTTC. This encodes CASSSGQGYEQYF.

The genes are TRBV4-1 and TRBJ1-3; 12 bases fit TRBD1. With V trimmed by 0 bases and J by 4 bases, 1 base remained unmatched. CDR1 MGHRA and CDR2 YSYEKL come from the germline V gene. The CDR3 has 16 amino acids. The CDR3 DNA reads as TGCGCCAGCAGCCAAGAGGGGACAGGGGGCGGAAACACCATATATTTT. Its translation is CASSQEGTGGGNTIYF.

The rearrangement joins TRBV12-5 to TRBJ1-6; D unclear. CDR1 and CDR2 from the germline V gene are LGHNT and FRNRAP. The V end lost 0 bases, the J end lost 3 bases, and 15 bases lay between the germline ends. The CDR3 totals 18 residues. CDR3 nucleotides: TGTGCTAGTGGTTTGGTATTGGGTCCGGCGGGCTATAATTCACCCCTCCACTTT. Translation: CASGLVLGPAGYNSPLHF.

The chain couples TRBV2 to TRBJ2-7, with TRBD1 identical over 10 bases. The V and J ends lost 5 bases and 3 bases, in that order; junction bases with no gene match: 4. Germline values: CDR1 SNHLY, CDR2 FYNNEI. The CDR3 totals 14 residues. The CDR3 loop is CASSPGQGLYEQYF. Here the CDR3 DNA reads TGTGCCAGCAGTCCGGGACAGGGGCTCTACGAGCAGTACTTC.

The CDR3 is CASSRQGARTEAFF. Here the CDR3 DNA reads TGTGCCAGCAGCAGGCAGGGGGCGAGGACTGAAGCTTTCTTT. This rearrangement joins TRBV2 to TRBJ1-1; 8 bases are a match to TRBD1. The CDR3 has 14 residues. V shed 6 bases and J 5 bases; nucleotides not matched to a gene: 8. Germline V gives CDR1 SNHLY, CDR2 FYNNEI.

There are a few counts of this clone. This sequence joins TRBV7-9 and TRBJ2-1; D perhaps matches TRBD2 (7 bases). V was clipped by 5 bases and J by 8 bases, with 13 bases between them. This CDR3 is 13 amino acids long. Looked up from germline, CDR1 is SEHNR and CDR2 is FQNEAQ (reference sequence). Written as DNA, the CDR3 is TGTGCCAGCAGCGAGGGGGGGCGAGATGAGCAGTTCTTC. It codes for CASSEGGRDEQFF.

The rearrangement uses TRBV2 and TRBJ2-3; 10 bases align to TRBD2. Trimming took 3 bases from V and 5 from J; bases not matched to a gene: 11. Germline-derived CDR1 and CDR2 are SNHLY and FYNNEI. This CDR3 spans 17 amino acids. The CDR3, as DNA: TGTGCCAGCAGTGAGCCTAGCGGGGGCCGCTGGGGAGATACGCAGTATTTT. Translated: CASSEPSGGRWGDTQYF.

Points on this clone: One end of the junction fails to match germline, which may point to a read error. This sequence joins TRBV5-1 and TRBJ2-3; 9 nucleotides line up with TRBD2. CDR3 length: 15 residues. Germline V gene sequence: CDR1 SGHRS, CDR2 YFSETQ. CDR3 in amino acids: CASRLGLASTDTQYF. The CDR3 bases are TGCGCCAGCAGGTTGGGACTAGCAAGCACAGATACGCAGTATTTT.

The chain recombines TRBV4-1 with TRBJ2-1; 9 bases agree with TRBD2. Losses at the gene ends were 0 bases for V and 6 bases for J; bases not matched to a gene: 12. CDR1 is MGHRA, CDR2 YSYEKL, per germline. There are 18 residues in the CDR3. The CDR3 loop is CASSQDRVLAGPSNEQFF. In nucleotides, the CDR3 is TGCGCCAGCAGCCAAGATCGGGTGCTAGCGGGGCCCTCCAATGAGCAGTTCTTC.

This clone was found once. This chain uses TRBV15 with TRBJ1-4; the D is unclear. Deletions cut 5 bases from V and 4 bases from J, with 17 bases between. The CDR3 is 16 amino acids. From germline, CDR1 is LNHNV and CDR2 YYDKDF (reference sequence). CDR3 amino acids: CATSGPSGGINEKLFF. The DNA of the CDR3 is TGTGCCACCAGCGGACCATCGGGAGGGATTAATGAAAAACTGTTTTTT. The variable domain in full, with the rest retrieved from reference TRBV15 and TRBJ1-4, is DAMVIQNPRYQVTQFGKPVTLSCSQTLNHNVMYWYQQKSSQAPKLLFHYYDKDFNNEADTPDNFQSRRPNTSFCFLDIRSPGLGDTAMYLCATSGPSGGINEKLFFGSGTQLSVL.

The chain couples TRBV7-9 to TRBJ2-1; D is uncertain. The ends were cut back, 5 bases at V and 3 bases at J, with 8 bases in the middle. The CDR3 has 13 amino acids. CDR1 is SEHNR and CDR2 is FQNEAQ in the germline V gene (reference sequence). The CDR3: CASSPRLYNEQFF. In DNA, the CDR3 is TGTGCCAGCAGCCCCCGTCTCTACAATGAGCAGTTCTTC.